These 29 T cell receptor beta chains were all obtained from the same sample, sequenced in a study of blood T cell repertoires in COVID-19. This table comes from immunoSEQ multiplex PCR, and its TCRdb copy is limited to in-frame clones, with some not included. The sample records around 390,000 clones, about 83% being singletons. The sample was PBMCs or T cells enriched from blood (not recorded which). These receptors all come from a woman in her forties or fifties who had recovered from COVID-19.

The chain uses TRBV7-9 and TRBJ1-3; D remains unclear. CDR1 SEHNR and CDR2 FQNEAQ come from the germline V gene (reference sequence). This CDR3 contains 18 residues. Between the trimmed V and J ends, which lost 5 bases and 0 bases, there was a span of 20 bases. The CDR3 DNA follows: TGTGCCAGCAGCCCAATCGGCCAGGATCATTACTCTGGAAACACCATATATTTT. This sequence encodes CASSPIGQDHYSGNTIYF. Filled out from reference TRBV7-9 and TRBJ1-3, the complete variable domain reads DTGVSQNPRHKITKRGQNVTFRCDPISEHNRLYWYRQTLGQGPEFLTYFQNEAQLEKSRLLSDRFSAERPKGSFSTLEIQRTEQGDSAMYLCASSPIGQDHYSGNTIYFGEGSWLTVV.

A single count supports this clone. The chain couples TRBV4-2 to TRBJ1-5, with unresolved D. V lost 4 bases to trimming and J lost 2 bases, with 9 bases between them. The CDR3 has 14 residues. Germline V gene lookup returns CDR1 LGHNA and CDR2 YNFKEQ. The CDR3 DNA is TGTGCCAGCAGCCCCTGGGCAGGCAATCAGCCCCAGCATTTT. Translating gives CASSPWAGNQPQHF.

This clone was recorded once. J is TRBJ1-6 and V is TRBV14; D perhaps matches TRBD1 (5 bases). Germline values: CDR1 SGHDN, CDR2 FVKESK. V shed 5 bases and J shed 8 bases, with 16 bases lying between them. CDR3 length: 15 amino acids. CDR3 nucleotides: TGTGCCAGCAGCTTCAGTGAGGGACTTTATTCACCCCTCCACTTT. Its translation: CASSFSEGLYSPLHF. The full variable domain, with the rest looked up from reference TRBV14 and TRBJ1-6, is EAGVTQFPSHSVIEKGQTVTLRCDPISGHDNLYWYRRVMGKEIKFLLHFVKESKQDESGMPNNRFLAERTGGTYSTLKVQPAELEDSGVYFCASSFSEGLYSPLHFGNGTRLTVT.

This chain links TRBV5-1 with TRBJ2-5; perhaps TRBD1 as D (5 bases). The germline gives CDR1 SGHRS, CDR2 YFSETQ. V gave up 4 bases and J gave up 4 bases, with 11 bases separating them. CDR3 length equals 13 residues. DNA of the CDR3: TGCGCCAGCAGCCCAGTCGACAGAGAGACCCAGTACTTC. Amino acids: CASSPVDRETQYF. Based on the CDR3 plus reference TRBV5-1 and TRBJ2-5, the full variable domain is KAGVTQTPRYLIKTRGQQVTLSCSPISGHRSVSWYQQTPGQGLQFLFEYFSETQRNKGNFPGRFSGRQFSNSRSEMNVSTLELGDSALYLCASSPVDRETQYFGPGTRLLVL.

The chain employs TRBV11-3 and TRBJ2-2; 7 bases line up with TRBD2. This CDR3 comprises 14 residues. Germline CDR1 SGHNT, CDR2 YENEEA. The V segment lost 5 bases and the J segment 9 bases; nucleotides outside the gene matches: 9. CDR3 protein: CASSGSGRDRELFF. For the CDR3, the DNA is TGTGCCAGCAGCGGCTCAGGGAGGGATCGGGAGCTGTTTTTT.

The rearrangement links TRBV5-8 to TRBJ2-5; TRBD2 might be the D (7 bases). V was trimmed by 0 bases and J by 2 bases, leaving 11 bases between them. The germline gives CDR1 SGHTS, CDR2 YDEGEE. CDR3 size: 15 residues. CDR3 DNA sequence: TGTGCCAGCAGCTTGGAGGGGGGGCCACAAGAGACCCAGTACTTC. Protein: CASSLEGGPQETQYF.

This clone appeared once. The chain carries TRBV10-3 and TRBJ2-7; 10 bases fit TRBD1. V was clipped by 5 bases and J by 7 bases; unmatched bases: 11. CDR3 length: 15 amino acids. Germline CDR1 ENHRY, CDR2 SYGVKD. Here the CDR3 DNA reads TGTGCCATCAGTCCGGACAGGGGGAGTCTGGGGGAGCAGTACTTC. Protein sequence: CAISPDRGSLGEQYF.

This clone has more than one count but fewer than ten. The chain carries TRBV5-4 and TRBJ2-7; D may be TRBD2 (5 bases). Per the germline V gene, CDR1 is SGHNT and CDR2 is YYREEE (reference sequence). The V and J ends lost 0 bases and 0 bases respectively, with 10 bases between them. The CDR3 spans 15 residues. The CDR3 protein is CASSLEGASSYEQYF. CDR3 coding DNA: TGTGCCAGCAGCTTGGAGGGAGCAAGCTCCTACGAGCAGTACTTC.

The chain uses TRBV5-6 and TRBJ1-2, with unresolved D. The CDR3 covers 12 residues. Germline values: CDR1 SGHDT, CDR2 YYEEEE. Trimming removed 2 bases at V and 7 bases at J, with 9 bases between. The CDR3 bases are TGTGCCAGCAGCTTCGAGGTTTCTGGCTACACCTTC. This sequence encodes CASSFEVSGYTF.

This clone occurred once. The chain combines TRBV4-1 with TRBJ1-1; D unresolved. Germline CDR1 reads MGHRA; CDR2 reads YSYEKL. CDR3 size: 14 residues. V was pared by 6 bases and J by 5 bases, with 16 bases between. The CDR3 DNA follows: TGCGCCAGCAGACTCCGGCGGGGAGGGACTGAAGCTTTCTTT. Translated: CASRLRRGGTEAFF.

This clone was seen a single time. The CDR3 region has the DNA TGTGCCAGCAGGTCTGCCGGGACAGGGGGCATCGAGCAGTACTTC. It is translated as CASRSAGTGGIEQYF. The chain links TRBV7-9 to TRBJ2-7, with TRBD1 matching 12 bases. Germline trimming cut 6 bases from V and 6 bases from J; bases unmatched to any gene: 9. The CDR3 covers 15 residues. Germline assignment: CDR1 SEHNR and CDR2 FQNEAQ (reference sequence).

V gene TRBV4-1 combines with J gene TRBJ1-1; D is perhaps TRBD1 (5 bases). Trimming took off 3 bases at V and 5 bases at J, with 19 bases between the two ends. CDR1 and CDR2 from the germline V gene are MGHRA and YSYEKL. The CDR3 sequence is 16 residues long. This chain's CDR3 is CASSHPGGESRTEAFF. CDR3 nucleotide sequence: TGCGCCAGCAGCCACCCTGGGGGGGAAAGTAGGACTGAAGCTTTCTTT.

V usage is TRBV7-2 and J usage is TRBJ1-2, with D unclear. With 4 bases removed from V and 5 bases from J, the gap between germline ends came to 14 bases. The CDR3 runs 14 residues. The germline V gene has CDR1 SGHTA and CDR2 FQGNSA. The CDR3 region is CASSSAGRAYGYTF. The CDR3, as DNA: TGTGCCAGCAGCTCAGCGGGGAGAGCTTATGGCTACACCTTC.

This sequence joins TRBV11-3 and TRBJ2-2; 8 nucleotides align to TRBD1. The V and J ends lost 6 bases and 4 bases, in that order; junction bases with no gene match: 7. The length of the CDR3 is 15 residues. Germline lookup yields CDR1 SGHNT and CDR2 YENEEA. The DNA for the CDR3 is TGTGCCAGCAGTGGGGACAGGTTTGGCACCGGGGAGCTGTTTTTT. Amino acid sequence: CASSGDRFGTGELFF.

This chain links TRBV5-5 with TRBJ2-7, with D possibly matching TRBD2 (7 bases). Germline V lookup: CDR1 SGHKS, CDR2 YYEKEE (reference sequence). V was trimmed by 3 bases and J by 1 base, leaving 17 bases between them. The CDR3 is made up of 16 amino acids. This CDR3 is CASSWGASGASYEQYF. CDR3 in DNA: TGTGCCAGCAGCTGGGGGGCTAGCGGCGCGTCCTACGAGCAGTACTTC.

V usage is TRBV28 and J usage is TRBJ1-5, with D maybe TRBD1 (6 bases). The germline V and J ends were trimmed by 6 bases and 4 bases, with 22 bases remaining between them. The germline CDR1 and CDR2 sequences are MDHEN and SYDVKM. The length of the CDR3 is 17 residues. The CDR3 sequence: CASRGGHRRRTNQPQHF. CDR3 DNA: TGTGCCAGCAGGGGGGGGCACAGGAGGAGGACAAATCAGCCCCAGCATTTT.

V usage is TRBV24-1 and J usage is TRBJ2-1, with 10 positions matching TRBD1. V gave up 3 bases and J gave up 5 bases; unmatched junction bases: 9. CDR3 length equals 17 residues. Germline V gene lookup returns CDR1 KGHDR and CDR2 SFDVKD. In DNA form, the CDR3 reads TGTGCCACCAGTGATATAGTAGGGACAGGGGTAAACAATGAGCAGTTCTTC. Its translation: CATSDIVGTGVNNEQFF.

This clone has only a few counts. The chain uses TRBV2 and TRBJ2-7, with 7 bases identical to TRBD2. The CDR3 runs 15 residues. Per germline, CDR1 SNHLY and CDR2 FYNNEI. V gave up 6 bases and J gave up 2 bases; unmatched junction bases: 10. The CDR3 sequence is CASSRWGGDAYEQYF. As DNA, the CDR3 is TGTGCCAGCAGCCGCTGGGGGGGGGACGCCTACGAGCAGTACTTC.

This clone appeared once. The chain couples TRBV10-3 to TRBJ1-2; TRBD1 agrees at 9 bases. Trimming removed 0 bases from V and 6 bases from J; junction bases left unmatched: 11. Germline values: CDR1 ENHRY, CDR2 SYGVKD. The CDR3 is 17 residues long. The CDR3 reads CAISESTGGPLVHGYTF. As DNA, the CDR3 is TGTGCCATCAGTGAGTCCACAGGGGGCCCTCTAGTCCATGGCTACACCTTC.

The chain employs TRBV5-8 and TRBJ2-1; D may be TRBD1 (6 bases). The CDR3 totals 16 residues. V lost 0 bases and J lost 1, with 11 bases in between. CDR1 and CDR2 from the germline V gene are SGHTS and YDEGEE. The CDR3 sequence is CASSLALQGSYNEQFF. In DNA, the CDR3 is TGTGCCAGCAGCTTGGCGTTGCAGGGGTCCTACAATGAGCAGTTCTTC.

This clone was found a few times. The CDR3 nucleotides are TGTGCCAGCAGTGAGGAGTGGAATCAGCCCCAGCATTTT. Its protein product is CASSEEWNQPQHF. The chain employs TRBV2 and TRBJ1-5; D is unclear. This CDR3 comprises 13 residues. CDR1 and CDR2 from the germline V gene are SNHLY and FYNNEI. Trimming left V 3 bases short and J 4 bases short, with 7 bases between.

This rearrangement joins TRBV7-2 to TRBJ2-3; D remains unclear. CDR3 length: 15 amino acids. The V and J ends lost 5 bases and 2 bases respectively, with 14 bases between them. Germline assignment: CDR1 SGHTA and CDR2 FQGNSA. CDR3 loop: CASSPRRADTDTQYF. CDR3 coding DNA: TGTGCCAGCAGCCCGAGGCGAGCCGACACAGATACGCAGTATTTT.

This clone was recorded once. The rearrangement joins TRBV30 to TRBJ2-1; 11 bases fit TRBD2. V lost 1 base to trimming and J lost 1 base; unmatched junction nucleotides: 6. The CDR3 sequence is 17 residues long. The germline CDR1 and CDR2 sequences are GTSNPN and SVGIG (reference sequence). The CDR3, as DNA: TGTGCCTGGAGTGGTCTAGCGGGGGGTACGTCCTACAATGAGCAGTTCTTC. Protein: CAWSGLAGGTSYNEQFF. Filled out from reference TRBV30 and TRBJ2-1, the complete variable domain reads SQTIHQWPATLVQPVGSPLSLECTVEGTSNPNLYWYRQAAGRGLQLLFYSVGIGQISSEVPQNLSASRPQDRQFILSSKKLLLSDSGFYLCAWSGLAGGTSYNEQFFGPGTRLTVL.

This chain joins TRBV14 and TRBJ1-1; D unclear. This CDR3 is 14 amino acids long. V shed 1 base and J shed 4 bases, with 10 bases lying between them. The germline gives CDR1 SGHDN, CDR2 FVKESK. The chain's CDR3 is CASSQGYSGTEAFF. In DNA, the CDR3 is TGTGCCAGCAGCCAAGGGTATTCGGGCACTGAAGCTTTCTTT.

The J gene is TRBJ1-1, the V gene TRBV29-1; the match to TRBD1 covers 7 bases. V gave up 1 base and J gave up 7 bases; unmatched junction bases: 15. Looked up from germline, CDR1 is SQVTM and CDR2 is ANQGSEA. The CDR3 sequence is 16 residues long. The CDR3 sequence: CSVEGKGAGGALEAFF. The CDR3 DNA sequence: TGCAGCGTTGAAGGTAAGGGGGCCGGTGGAGCACTTGAAGCTTTCTTT.

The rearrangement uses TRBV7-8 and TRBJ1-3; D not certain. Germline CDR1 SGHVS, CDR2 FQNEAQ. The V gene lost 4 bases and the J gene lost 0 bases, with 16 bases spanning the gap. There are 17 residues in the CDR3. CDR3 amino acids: CASSSWADPHSGNTIYF. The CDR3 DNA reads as TGTGCCAGCAGCTCCTGGGCCGATCCACACTCTGGAAACACCATATATTTT.

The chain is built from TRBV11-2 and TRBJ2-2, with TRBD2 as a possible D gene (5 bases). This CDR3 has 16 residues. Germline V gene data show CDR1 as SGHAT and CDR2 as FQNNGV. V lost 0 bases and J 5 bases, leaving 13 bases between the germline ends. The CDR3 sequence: CASSLDSGRRTGELFF. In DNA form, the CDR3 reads TGTGCCAGCAGCTTAGACTCCGGGCGGAGGACCGGGGAGCTGTTTTTT.

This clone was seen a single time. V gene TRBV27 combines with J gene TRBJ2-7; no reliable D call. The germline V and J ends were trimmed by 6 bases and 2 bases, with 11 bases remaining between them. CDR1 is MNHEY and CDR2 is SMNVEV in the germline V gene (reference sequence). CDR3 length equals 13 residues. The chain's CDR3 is CASSQREAYEQYF. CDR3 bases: TGTGCCAGCAGCCAGCGTGAGGCCTACGAGCAGTACTTC.

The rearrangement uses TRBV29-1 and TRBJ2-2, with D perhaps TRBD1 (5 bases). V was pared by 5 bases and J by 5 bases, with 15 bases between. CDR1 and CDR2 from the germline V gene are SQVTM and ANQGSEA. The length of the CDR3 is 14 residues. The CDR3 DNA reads TGCAGCGTTCAGAGCCCAAGACAGACCGGGGAGCTGTTTTTT. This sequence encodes CSVQSPRQTGELFF.